Shown below are 3 T cell receptor beta chains from a single sample sequenced in a study of blood T cell repertoires in COVID-19. Sequencing used immunoSEQ multiplex PCR; TCRdb keeps in-frame clones, though not all of them. The data contain around 280,000 clones, around 87% of them singletons. Sequenced input: peripheral blood. The receptors come from a woman in her thirties who had recovered from COVID-19.

The chain has TRBV7-8 and TRBJ2-1; a possible D gene is TRBD1 (5 bases). The V end lost 4 bases, the J end lost 10 bases, and 14 bases lay between the germline ends. From germline, CDR1 is SGHVS and CDR2 FQNEAQ. The CDR3 is made up of 13 amino acids. The CDR3, as DNA: TGTGCCAGCAGCTGGGCCAGGGTAGGCGAGCAGTTCTTC. This gives the protein CASSWARVGEQFF.

The gene calls are TRBV3-1 (or the pseudogene TRBV3-2) and TRBJ2-5; D possibly corresponds to TRBD2 (5 bases). In germline, CDR1 is LGHDT, CDR2 YNNKEL (reference sequence). This CDR3 has 12 amino acids. V lost 7 bases, J lost 5 bases, and 11 bases lay in between. The CDR3 DNA is TGTGCCAGCAACGGAGGCGGGGAGACCCAGTACTTC. It encodes CASNGGGETQYF.

The chain carries TRBV4-1 and TRBJ1-2; a weak D match, TRBD1 (5 bases). The germline CDR1 and CDR2 sequences are MGHRA and YSYEKL. This CDR3 contains 16 residues. With 4 bases removed from V and 3 bases from J, the gap between germline ends came to 18 bases. The DNA of the CDR3 is TGCGCCAGCAGCCGGGTACCGGGACCGGGGGACTATGGCTACACCTTC. Residues: CASSRVPGPGDYGYTF.